A selection of T cell receptor beta chains follows, all from one sample in a study of T cells in Graves' hyperthyroidism and ophthalmopathy. TCRdb passed the multiplex PCR reads through MiXCR, listing each CDR3 protein once. The sample carries approximately 690,000 distinct CDR3 sequences, more than 12% recorded once. The sequenced sample consisted of blood. The receptors come from a woman aged 45-65 years with Graves' ophthalmopathy. Both conserved end residues are part of each CDR3. Fields, in order: clone size, V gene, J gene, D gene, CDR3 DNA, CDR3 protein. D genes are given only for firm matches. The listing skips clone size in some rows; elsewhere it reads once, few, many or a size class.

size: many; V: TRBV13; J: TRBJ2-2; D: .; DNA: TGTGCCAGCAGCCGAGAACGACAGACATTCACCGGGGAGCTGTTTTTT; CDR3: CASSRERQTFTGELFF
size: .; V: TRBV19; J: TRBJ2-2; D: TRBD1; DNA: TGTGCCAGTAACCCGGACAGGGTTGGCGGGGAGCTGTTTTTT; CDR3: CASNPDRVGGELFF
size: .; V: TRBV6-9; J: TRBJ2-7; D: .; DNA: TGTGCCAGCAGTTACGTCCAGGTTTTCTACGAGCAGTACTTC; CDR3: CASSYVQVFYEQYF
size: .; V: TRBV5-1; J: TRBJ1-4; D: .; DNA: TGCGCCAGCAGCCCCCAGGGATTGCCTAATGAAAAACTGTTTTTT; CDR3: CASSPQGLPNEKLFF
size: many; V: TRBV20-1; J: TRBJ2-5; D: .; DNA: TGCAGTGCTAGAGATGACCCCCATCAAGAGACCCAGTACTTC; CDR3: CSARDDPHQETQYF
size: many; V: TRBV10-3; J: TRBJ1-5; D: .; DNA: TGTGCCATCAGTGAGGGGGGGGGTACGGGGCCCCAGCATTTT; CDR3: CAISEGGGTGPQHF
size: .; V: TRBV6-2/TRBV6-3; J: TRBJ2-7; D: .; DNA: TGTGCCAGCAGTTATTCAGTCTACGAGCAGTACTTC; CDR3: CASSYSVYEQYF
size: many; V: TRBV28; J: TRBJ2-7; D: .; DNA: TGTGCCAGCAGTCCCCGGGCGGTCTCCTACGAGCAGTACTTC; CDR3: CASSPRAVSYEQYF
size: .; V: TRBV9; J: TRBJ1-2; D: .; DNA: TGTGCCAGCGGGGGTGGGTATAACTATGGCTACACCTTC; CDR3: CASGGGYNYGYTF
size: many; V: TRBV28; J: TRBJ1-5; D: TRBD1; DNA: TGTGCCAGCAGTTTGGGACAGGGTGTTCAGCCCCAGCATTTT; CDR3: CASSLGQGVQPQHF
size: many; V: TRBV20-1; J: TRBJ2-1; D: TRBD2; DNA: TGCAGTGCAACTAGCGGCACGGGAGGCGATGAGCAGTTCTTC; CDR3: CSATSGTGGDEQFF
size: .; V: TRBV6-2/TRBV6-3; J: TRBJ2-3; D: .; DNA: TGTGCCAGTGGACGCCGGGTATTCACAGATACGCAGTATTTT; CDR3: CASGRRVFTDTQYF
size: many; V: TRBV6-1; J: TRBJ1-5; D: TRBD1; DNA: TGTGCCAGCAGTCCTCCACCTTCAGGGGGCAAAGGGAGCAATCAGCCCCAGCATTTT; CDR3: CASSPPPSGGKGSNQPQHF
size: few; V: TRBV7-9; J: TRBJ2-6; D: TRBD1; DNA: TGTGCCAGCAGCTTGGGGACAGGGGGTCCCTCCGGGGCCAACGTCCTGACTTTC; CDR3: CASSLGTGGPSGANVLTF
size: many; V: TRBV29-1; J: TRBJ2-3; D: .; DNA: TGCAGCGTTTCAAGCGTTCTCACAGATACGCAGTATTTT; CDR3: CSVSSVLTDTQYF
size: .; V: TRBV2; J: TRBJ2-1; D: .; DNA: TGTGCCAGCAGTATCTACGGGGGCGATGAGCAGTTCTTC; CDR3: CASSIYGGDEQFF
size: many; V: TRBV4-1; J: TRBJ2-7; D: .; DNA: TGCGCCAGCAGCCAACTTATGGACGGCTCCTACGAGCAGTACTTC; CDR3: CASSQLMDGSYEQYF
size: many; V: TRBV24-1; J: TRBJ2-7; D: .; DNA: TGTGCCACCAGTGGTTGGGACACTTCCTACGAGCAGTACTTC; CDR3: CATSGWDTSYEQYF
size: many; V: TRBV24-1; J: TRBJ2-1; D: TRBD2; DNA: TGTGCCACCAGTGAAGCACTAGCGGCCGATTACAATGAGCAGTTCTTC; CDR3: CATSEALAADYNEQFF
size: few; V: TRBV6-2/TRBV6-3; J: TRBJ1-3; D: .; DNA: TGTGCCAGCAGCAACGGACTAGCGGGAGTCCGATATTTT; CDR3: CASSNGLAGVRYF
size: .; V: TRBV10-3; J: TRBJ1-2; D: .; DNA: .; CDR3: CASLERDRILYGCTF
size: .; V: TRBV27; J: TRBJ2-2; D: .; DNA: TGTGCCAGCAGTCCCATGGACACCGGGGAGCTGTTTTTT; CDR3: CASSPMDTGELFF
size: many; V: TRBV27; J: TRBJ2-2; D: TRBD2; DNA: TGTGCCAGCAGTACTAGCGGGAGATCCACCGGGGAGCTGTTTTTT; CDR3: CASSTSGRSTGELFF
size: many; V: TRBV6-2/TRBV6-3; J: TRBJ2-7; D: .; DNA: TGTGCCAGCAGTTACTCGATTTATCGATCTAGGGAGGACGAGCAGTACTTC; CDR3: CASSYSIYRSREDEQYF
size: many; V: TRBV28; J: TRBJ2-5; D: .; DNA: TGTGCCAGCAGTTACCCGATGAGGTCGGAAGGGCAAGAGACCCAGTACTTC; CDR3: CASSYPMRSEGQETQYF
size: many; V: TRBV5-6; J: TRBJ1-2; D: .; DNA: TGTGCCAGCAGCTTGGACAGGAGAGACTATGGCTACACCTTC; CDR3: CASSLDRRDYGYTF
size: few; V: TRBV9; J: TRBJ1-2; D: TRBD1; DNA: TGTGCCAGCAGCGCACAGACAGGGGGCAATCGCTACACCTTC; CDR3: CASSAQTGGNRYTF
size: few; V: TRBV3-1; J: TRBJ1-2; D: TRBD1; DNA: TGTGCCAGCAGCCAACTGGACAGGGGCAACTATGGCTACACCTTC; CDR3: CASSQLDRGNYGYTF
size: few; V: TRBV3-1; J: TRBJ2-5; D: TRBD2; DNA: TGTGCCAGCAGCCGACATAGCGGGGCCGTGGTGGCCCAGTACTTC; CDR3: CASSRHSGAVVAQYF
size: many; V: TRBV14; J: TRBJ1-4; D: TRBD1; DNA: TGTGCCAGCAGCCGGCATAGGACAGGGCAGGAAGAAAAACTGTTTTTT; CDR3: CASSRHRTGQEEKLFF
size: few; V: TRBV7-2; J: TRBJ2-3; D: .; DNA: TGTGCCAGCAGCTTAGCCGGGAGTGATACGCAGTATTTT; CDR3: CASSLAGSDTQYF
size: few; V: TRBV20-1; J: TRBJ2-7; D: TRBD1; DNA: TGCAGTGCCCCGGACAGGTCCGACGAGCAGTACTTC; CDR3: CSAPDRSDEQYF
size: few; V: TRBV10-3; J: TRBJ2-1; D: .; DNA: TGTGCCATCAGTGGGAATGCGTATGAGCAGTTCTTC; CDR3: CAISGNAYEQFF
size: .; V: TRBV29-1; J: TRBJ1-1; D: .; DNA: TGCAGCGTTGCCCTCCTGGACAGGAACACTGAAGCTTTCTTT; CDR3: CSVALLDRNTEAFF
size: many; V: TRBV2; J: TRBJ2-3; D: TRBD2; DNA: TGTGCCAGCACTGTCGGGAGGGGTAGCACAGATACGCAGTATTTT; CDR3: CASTVGRGSTDTQYF
size: .; V: TRBV24-1; J: TRBJ2-5; D: TRBD1; DNA: TGTGCCACCAGTGATCTCCGGACAGGGGGAGAGACCCAGTACTTC; CDR3: CATSDLRTGGETQYF